This TCR beta chain was sequenced for a study of T-cell memory formation after mild COVID-19 (dated by TCRdb to the early 2020s). The study in broad terms: Most TCR sequence clusters were specific to one of the two donors. Longitudinal TCRalpha and TCRbeta repertoire sequencing tracked T-cell clones expanding and contracting after mild COVID-19 in two donors. The cohort was made up of two young adult volunteers, one female and one male, who were previously healthy.

General conclusions and limits of the study: The study covered only two mild cases, and larger cohorts including severe cases with pre-infection samples were considered necessary. Some responding clones were detected in pre-infection memory, suggesting pre-existing cross-reactive memory T cells joined the SARS-CoV-2 response. Contracting CD4+ clones were located mainly in the CM and EM memory subsets, whereas CD8+ clones were found to be enriched in EMRA. SARS-CoV-2 specificity of the second-wave clones peaking on day 37 was not confirmed. Clones contracting from day 15 to 85 had balanced CD4/CD8 phenotypes, while a second wave expanding from day 15 to 37 was biased towards CD4+.

The V end gives up 1 base and the J end 3 bases, leaving 3 bases in the junction not matched to a gene. The germline V gene specifies SGHTA as CDR1 and FQGNSA as CDR2. The CDR3 goes from the cysteine to the phenylalanine over 15 residues. The entry retains the CDR3 DNA only, 45 bases that are in frame from base 1. This clonotype came up a few times. Its recognized antigen is unknown. No per-base quality is available; no much larger clone lies one base away. Ficoll-Paque density gradient centrifugation was the method used to isolate PBMCs. The sample was run on an Illumina NovaSeq 6000. TCRalpha and TCRbeta cDNA libraries were constructed by 5'RACE with constant-segment primers, with sample barcodes and unique molecular identifiers being introduced. RNA was extracted from every sample with Trizol reagent. Libraries were amplified in two PCR steps, with a second sample barcode and Illumina TruSeq adapters added in the second step. The libraries were sequenced on an Illumina NovaSeq using 2 x 150 bp paired-end reads. On the study's bioinformatics: Reads were demultiplexed and collapsed into UMI-guided consensus sequences with migec v1.2.7. Using mixcr v2.1.11, UMI consensuses were aligned to TRA and TRB V and J templates and then assembled into clonotypes. A clonotype was counted as expanded or contracted only when both edgeR and NoisET called the clonotype significant, with the noise models trained on biological replicates. edgeR calls used a false discovery rate-adjusted p below 0.01 and a log2 fold-change threshold of 1. As an exploratory analysis of dynamics, max-normalized trajectories of the 1000 most abundant clonotypes were examined by PCA with hierarchical clustering. Each responding clone was given a CD4 or CD8 phenotype based on the CD4+ and CD8+ repertoires, which had been sequenced separately. Starting from the raw public reads, TCRdb applied fastp trimming at Q25, assembled clones with MiXCR and retained in-frame beta chains. A single entry per CDR3 protein holds the most common genes and DNA from its merged rows. What appears here as the V and J calls and clone size reflects TCRdb's work, not the paper's. The sample has 150,000 to 200,000 distinct CDR3 sequences on record, more than 15% of them singletons. The top ten clonotypes cover approximately 2.2% of the sample.

The rearranged segments are TRBV7-2 and TRBJ1-5; 7 nucleotides in the junction match TRBD1. The receptor's source is an adult woman who had mild COVID-19 (a few samples of this study predate the infection). The sample titles of this study are shuffled in the database, so cell type and time point are left out; the donor was told from shared clones. Sequencing was performed on PBMCs or a T cell subset sorted from them (not recorded which). The CDR3 loop reads CASSLETGSNQPQHF. At the DNA level, the sequence is TGTGCCAGCAGCTTAGAGACAGGGTCCAATCAGCCCCAGCATTTT.